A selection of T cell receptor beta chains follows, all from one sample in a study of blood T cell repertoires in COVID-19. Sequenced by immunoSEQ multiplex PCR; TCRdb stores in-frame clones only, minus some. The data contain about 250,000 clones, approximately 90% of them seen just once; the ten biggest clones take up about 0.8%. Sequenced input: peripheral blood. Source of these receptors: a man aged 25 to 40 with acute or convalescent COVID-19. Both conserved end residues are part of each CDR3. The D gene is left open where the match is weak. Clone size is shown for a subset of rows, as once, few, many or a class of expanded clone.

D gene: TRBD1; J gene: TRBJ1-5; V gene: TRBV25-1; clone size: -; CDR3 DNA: TGTGCCAGCAGTGTGACAGGGGATAATCAGCCCCAGCATTTT; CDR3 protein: CASSVTGDNQPQHF
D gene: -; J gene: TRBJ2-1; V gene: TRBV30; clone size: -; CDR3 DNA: TGTGCCTGCCGAGCCCACCTCAATGAGCAGTTCTTC; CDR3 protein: CACRAHLNEQFF
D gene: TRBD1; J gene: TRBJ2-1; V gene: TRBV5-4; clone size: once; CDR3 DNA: TGTGCCAGCAGCCCCCAGGGGGCAGGGGGCGTAGTGTATGAGCAGTTCTTC; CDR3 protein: CASSPQGAGGVVYEQFF
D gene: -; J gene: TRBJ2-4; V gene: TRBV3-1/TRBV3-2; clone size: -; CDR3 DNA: TGTGCCAGCAGCCAAGTAGGTCACCCGGGAGCCAAAAACATTCAGTACTTC; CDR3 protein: CASSQVGHPGAKNIQYF
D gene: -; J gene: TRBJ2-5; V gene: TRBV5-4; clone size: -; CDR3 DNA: TGTGCCAGCAGCTTGTATCCGGCGGAGAAAGAGACCCAGTACTTC; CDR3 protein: CASSLYPAEKETQYF
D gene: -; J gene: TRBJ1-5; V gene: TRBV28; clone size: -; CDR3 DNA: TGTGCCAGCAGTTGGGCGGGGCAGACGAGCAATCAGCCCCAGCATTTT; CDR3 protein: CASSWAGQTSNQPQHF
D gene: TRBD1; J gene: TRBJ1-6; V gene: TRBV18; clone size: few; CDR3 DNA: TGTGCCAGCTCAGACCGGGACAGGATTTCACCCCTCCACTTT; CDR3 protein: CASSDRDRISPLHF
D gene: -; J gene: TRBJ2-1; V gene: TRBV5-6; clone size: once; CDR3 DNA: TGTGCCAGCAGCTCCAAGCTCCGGGCGTCCCGGGGTTCCTACAATGAGCAGTTCTTC; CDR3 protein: CASSSKLRASRGSYNEQFF
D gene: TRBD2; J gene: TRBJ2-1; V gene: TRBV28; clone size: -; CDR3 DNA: TGTGCCAGCACCCCAACTAGCGGAGTTTACAATGAGCAGTTCTTC; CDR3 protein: CASTPTSGVYNEQFF
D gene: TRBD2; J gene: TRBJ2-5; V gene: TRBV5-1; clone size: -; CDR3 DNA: TGCGCCAGCAGCCCTCTAGCGGACCAAGAGACCCAGTACTTC; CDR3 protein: CASSPLADQETQYF
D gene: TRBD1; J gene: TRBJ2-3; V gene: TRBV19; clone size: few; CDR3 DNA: TGTGCCAGTAATTCGGGACAGGGAAACCCAGATACGCAGTATTTT; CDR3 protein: CASNSGQGNPDTQYF
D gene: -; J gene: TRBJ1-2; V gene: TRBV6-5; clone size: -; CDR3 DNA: TGTGCCAGCACCGTCGCCAGCGGTAACTATGGCTACACCTTC; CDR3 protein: CASTVASGNYGYTF
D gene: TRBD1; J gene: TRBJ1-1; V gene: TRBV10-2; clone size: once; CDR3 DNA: TGCGCCAGCAACGTACAGGGGGGCGGCACTGAAGCTTTCTTT; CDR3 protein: CASNVQGGGTEAFF
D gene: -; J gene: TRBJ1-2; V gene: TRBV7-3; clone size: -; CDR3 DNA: TGTGCCAGCAGCTTACAGGGAAACTATGGCTACACCTTC; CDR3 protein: CASSLQGNYGYTF
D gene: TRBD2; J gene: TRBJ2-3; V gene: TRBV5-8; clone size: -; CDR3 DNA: TGTGCCAGCAGCCGCATAGCGGGGGGGCTGGATACGCAGTATTTT; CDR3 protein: CASSRIAGGLDTQYF
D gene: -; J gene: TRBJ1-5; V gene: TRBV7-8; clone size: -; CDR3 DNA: TGTGCCAGCAGCTTAGTAGCAGTTGGTAGCAATCAGCCCCAGCATTTT; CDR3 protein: CASSLVAVGSNQPQHF
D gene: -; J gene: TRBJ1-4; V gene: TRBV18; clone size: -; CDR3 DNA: TGTGCCAGCTCACCGCAGGGGACGAATGAAAAACTGTTTTTT; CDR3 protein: CASSPQGTNEKLFF
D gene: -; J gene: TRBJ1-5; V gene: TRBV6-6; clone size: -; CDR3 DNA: TGTGCCAGCAGTAATCAGCTAGGAGGACAGCCCCAGCATTTT; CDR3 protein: CASSNQLGGQPQHF
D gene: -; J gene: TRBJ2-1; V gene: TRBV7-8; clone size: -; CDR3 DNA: TGTGCCAGCACCGGTTCGTACAATGAGCAGTTCTTC; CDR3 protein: CASTGSYNEQFF
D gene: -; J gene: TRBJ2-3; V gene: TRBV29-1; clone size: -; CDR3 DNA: TGCAGCGTTGCACCAACTGGGGCTAGCACAGATACGCAGTATTTT; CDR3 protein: CSVAPTGASTDTQYF
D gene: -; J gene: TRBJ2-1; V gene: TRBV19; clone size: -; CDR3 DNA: TGTGCCAGTAGTTTTAATTTGATGTTGTCCGGTGAGCAGTTCTTC; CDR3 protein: CASSFNLMLSGEQFF
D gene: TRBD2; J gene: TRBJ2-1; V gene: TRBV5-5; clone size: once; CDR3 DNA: TGTGCCAGCAGGGTGGGTCTAGCGGCCTCCTACAATGAGCAGTTCTTC; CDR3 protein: CASRVGLAASYNEQFF
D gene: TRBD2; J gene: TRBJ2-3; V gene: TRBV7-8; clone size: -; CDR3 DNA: TGTGCCAGCAGCTTAGGCTCCACTAGCGGTGACACAGATACGCAGTATTTT; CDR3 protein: CASSLGSTSGDTDTQYF
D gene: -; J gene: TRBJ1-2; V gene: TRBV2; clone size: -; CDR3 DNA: TGTGCCAGCAGTGACAGGGGATATGGCTACACCTTC; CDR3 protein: CASSDRGYGYTF
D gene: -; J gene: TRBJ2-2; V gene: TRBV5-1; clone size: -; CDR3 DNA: TGCGCCAGCAAAGAGGGTACAGCGAACACCGGGGAGCTGTTTTTT; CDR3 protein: CASKEGTANTGELFF
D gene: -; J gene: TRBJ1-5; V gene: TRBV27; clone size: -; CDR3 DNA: TGTGCCAGCAGTTTATTCCGGGGAGATCAGCCCCAGCATTTT; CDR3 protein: CASSLFRGDQPQHF
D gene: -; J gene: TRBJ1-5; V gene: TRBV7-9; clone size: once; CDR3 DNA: TGTGCCAGCAGCGCAAATGGGAGGGGTCAGCCCCAGCATTTT; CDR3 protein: CASSANGRGQPQHF